This T cell receptor (beta chain) is from a study of blood T cells in healthy people across ages. Germline CDR1 LGHDT, CDR2 YNNKEL (reference sequence). Trimming left V 4 bases short and J 3 bases short, with 16 bases between. The CDR3 has 15 amino acids. A second PCR, run for roughly 7 to 11 cycles, used a sample-barcoded 5' primer plus a J-beta primer mix. In TCRdb, the 5' RACE reads were re-called with MiXCR into one record per CDR3 protein. The sample yields roughly 1.7 million distinct CDR3 sequences, roughly 30% seen once. The rearrangement uses TRBV3-1 and TRBJ2-7, with D possibly matching TRBD2 (6 bases). The sequenced sample was blood. The receptor's source is a woman in her twenties or thirties in good health. CDR3 amino acids: CASSLSGALGYEQYF. As DNA, the CDR3 is TGTGCCAGCAGCCTTAGCGGTGCCTTGGGCTACGAGCAGTACTTC.